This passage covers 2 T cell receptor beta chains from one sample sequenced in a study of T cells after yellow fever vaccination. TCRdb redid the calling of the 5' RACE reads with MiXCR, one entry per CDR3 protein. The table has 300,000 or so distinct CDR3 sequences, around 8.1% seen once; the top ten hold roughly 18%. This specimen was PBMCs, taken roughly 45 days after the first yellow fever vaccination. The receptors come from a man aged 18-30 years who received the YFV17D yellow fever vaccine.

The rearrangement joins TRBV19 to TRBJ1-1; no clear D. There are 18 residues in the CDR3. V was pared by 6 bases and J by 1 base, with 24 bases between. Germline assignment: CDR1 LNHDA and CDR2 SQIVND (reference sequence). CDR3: CASRPNRWGATGNTEAFF. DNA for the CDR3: TGTGCCAGTAGACCCAATCGGTGGGGTGCCACGGGGAACACTGAAGCTTTCTTT.

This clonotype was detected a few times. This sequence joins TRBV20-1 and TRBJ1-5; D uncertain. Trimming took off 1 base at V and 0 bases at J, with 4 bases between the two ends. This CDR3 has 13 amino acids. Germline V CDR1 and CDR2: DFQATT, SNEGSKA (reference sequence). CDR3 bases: TGCAGTGCTAGAGTTGATAGCAATCAGCCCCAGCATTTT. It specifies CSARVDSNQPQHF.